This passage covers 30 T cell receptor beta chains from one sample sequenced in a study of spatial heterogeneity in lung cancer. Study results and caveats: Higher tumor mutation counts went along with higher counts of expanded intratumoral alpha and beta TCRs.

TCRdb independently ran MiXCR on the 5' RACE reads; one entry per CDR3 protein. The sample lists thousands of distinct CDR3 sequences, 9.5% to 12% occurring once. These receptors are not linked to any known antigen. The time point denotes: sample taken at primary tumor resection. Source: lung tumor tissue, taken at surgery. The receptors derive from a female donor with early-stage non-small cell lung cancer.

The genes are TRBV5-1 and TRBJ2-7; D is possibly TRBD1 (6 bases). The V end was cut by 0 bases, the J end by 2 bases, with 15 bases between. This CDR3 is built from 16 residues. Germline CDR1 reads SGHRS; CDR2 reads YFSETQ. CDR3 residues: CASSLGGQRNPYEQYF. In DNA, the CDR3 is TGCGCCAGCAGCTTGGGCGGACAGCGGAATCCCTACGAGCAGTACTTC.

The chain is built from TRBV3-1 and TRBJ1-2; no clear D. V lost 0 bases and J lost 7, with 9 bases in between. There are 13 residues in the CDR3. Per the germline V gene, CDR1 is LGHDT and CDR2 is YNNKEL (reference sequence). The CDR3: CASSQDRASGYTF. CDR3 nucleotides: TGTGCCAGCAGCCAAGATCGCGCTTCTGGCTACACCTTC.

The chain joins TRBV7-2 to TRBJ2-5; possibly TRBD2 for D (5 bases). Germline CDR1 SGHTA, CDR2 FQGNSA. The CDR3 covers 15 residues. Trimming shortened V by 2 bases and J by 4 bases, and 14 bases separated the two germline ends. CDR3 sequence (DNA): TGTGCCAGCAGCTTAATTGGGAGAGGAGGAGAGACCCAGTACTTC. This sequence encodes CASSLIGRGGETQYF.

This clonotype was counted a few times. The rearrangement uses TRBV20-1 and TRBJ2-1, with 7 bases matching TRBD2. CDR1 DFQATT and CDR2 SNEGSKA come from the germline V gene (reference sequence). J lost 8 bases, V lost 6 bases, and 13 bases had no gene match. The CDR3 totals 14 residues. The CDR3 bases are TGCAGTGCCCTCCTCCGACTAGCAGGCCATGAGCAGTTCTTC. Amino acid sequence: CSALLRLAGHEQFF.

The chain employs TRBV7-2 and TRBJ2-1; unclear D gene. With 4 bases removed from V and 5 bases from J, the gap between germline ends came to 9 bases. Germline CDR1 and CDR2: SGHTA and FQGNSA. This CDR3 comprises 13 residues. In DNA, the CDR3 is TGTGCCAGCAGCTGGACCTTTAACAATGAGCAGTTCTTC. It specifies CASSWTFNNEQFF.

This clonotype was seen more than once but under ten times. The chain links TRBV20-1 to TRBJ1-6; D may be TRBD1 (5 bases). V was trimmed by 2 bases and J by 3 bases, leaving 11 bases between them. Germline V gives CDR1 DFQATT, CDR2 SNEGSKA (reference sequence). The CDR3 totals 15 residues. The CDR3 loop reads CSARNQDNYNSPLHF. The CDR3 nucleotides read TGCAGTGCTAGAAATCAGGACAACTATAATTCACCCCTCCACTTT.

The sample holds a few counts of this clonotype. The J gene is TRBJ1-2, the V gene TRBV28; D is perhaps TRBD1 (5 bases). The CDR3 covers 13 residues. Germline values: CDR1 MDHEN, CDR2 SYDVKM. V lost 6 bases and J lost 4, with 12 bases in between. The DNA for the CDR3 is TGTGCCAGCAGCGAGGGGAAAATCTATGGCTACACCTTC. Translated, it gives CASSEGKIYGYTF.

V is TRBV28 and J is TRBJ2-7; D not resolved. Trimming removed 3 bases at V and 5 bases at J, with 2 bases between. Germline CDR1 and CDR2: MDHEN and SYDVKM. The CDR3 totals 10 residues. CDR3 residues: CASSFHEQYF. The CDR3 DNA reads as TGTGCCAGCAGTTTTCACGAGCAGTACTTC.

This clonotype was seen a handful of times. The CDR3 loop reads CASSANKRSSYEQYF. CDR3 nucleotides: TGTGCCAGCAGTGCTAATAAAAGGTCGTCCTACGAGCAGTACTTC. The chain carries TRBV25-1 and TRBJ2-7; D remains unclear. Trimming cost V 4 bases and J 1 base, with 14 bases left between them. This CDR3 comprises 15 residues. Looked up from germline, CDR1 is MGHDK and CDR2 is SYGVNS.

This clonotype was detected a few times. V usage is TRBV7-8 and J usage is TRBJ2-1; D ambiguous. This CDR3 is built from 15 residues. V lost 4 bases to trimming and J lost 0 bases, with 10 bases between them. CDR1 is SGHVS and CDR2 is FQNEAQ in the germline V gene. CDR3 coding DNA: TGTGCCAGCAGCTCTCCAAGGGTCTCCTACAATGAGCAGTTCTTC. Translated, it gives CASSSPRVSYNEQFF.

This clonotype was counted a few times. This chain uses TRBV7-8 with TRBJ2-7, with TRBD1 as a possible D gene (5 bases). Per germline, CDR1 SGHVS and CDR2 FQNEAQ. This CDR3 is 14 amino acids long. The V end was cut by 4 bases, the J end by 0 bases, with 10 bases between. This CDR3 is CASSSFDSSYEQYF. The CDR3 coding sequence is TGTGCCAGCAGCTCCTTCGACAGCTCCTACGAGCAGTACTTC.

In its sample, this clonotype was seen many times. V and J are TRBV9 and TRBJ2-7; possibly TRBD1 for D (6 bases). With 4 bases removed from V and 2 bases from J, the gap between germline ends came to 13 bases. CDR3 length equals 14 residues. Looked up from germline, CDR1 is SGDLS and CDR2 is YYNGEE. CDR3 residues: CASSPGQQAYEQYF. CDR3 in DNA: TGTGCCAGCAGCCCGGGACAACAAGCCTACGAGCAGTACTTC.

In this sample, this clonotype turned up a few times. The chain combines TRBV11-3 with TRBJ2-4, with TRBD1 identical over 11 bases. The CDR3 is made up of 16 amino acids. Germline values: CDR1 SGHNT, CDR2 YENEEA. V was clipped by 5 bases and J by 6 bases; unmatched bases: 9. CDR3 bases: TGTGCCAGCAGCCACGGACAGGGGGCGCGGGTAAACATTCAGTACTTC. Translation gives CASSHGQGARVNIQYF. Full variable domain (missing parts from reference TRBV11-3 and TRBJ2-4): EAGVVQSPRYKIIEKKQPVAFWCNPISGHNTLYWYLQNLGQGPELLIRYENEEAVDDSQLPKDRFSAERLKGVDSTLKIQPAELGDSAVYLCASSHGQGARVNIQYFGAGTRLSVL.

This clonotype is labeled as medium-sized. The chain has TRBV10-1 and TRBJ2-7; 10 bases map to TRBD1. Trimming cost V 2 bases and J 6 bases; bases outside gene matches: 7. Germline V lookup: CDR1 WNHNN, CDR2 SYGVQD (reference sequence). The CDR3 is 15 amino acids. CDR3 loop: CASSELRQGASEQYF. CDR3 in DNA: TGCGCCAGCAGTGAGCTGCGACAGGGGGCTTCCGAGCAGTACTTC.

This clonotype ranks as medium-sized (0.01 to 0.1%). This chain joins TRBV20-1 and TRBJ1-2, with D maybe TRBD1 (5 bases). Germline V gene data show CDR1 as DFQATT and CDR2 as SNEGSKA (reference sequence). The CDR3 totals 12 residues. The V end was cut by 2 bases, the J end by 8 bases, with 12 bases between. The DNA for the CDR3 is TGCAGTGCTAGACGGCAGGGCCGAGGCTACACCTTC. Translated, it gives CSARRQGRGYTF.

The J gene is TRBJ2-2, the V gene TRBV19; 10 bases map to TRBD1. The ends lost 3 bases at V and 12 bases at J; junction bases unmatched: 7. The CDR3 is 14 residues long. Germline CDR1 and CDR2: LNHDA and SQIVND (reference sequence). CDR3 in DNA: TGTGCCAGTAGTATGGACAGGGGGATCTCCCAGCTGTTTTTT. It codes for CASSMDRGISQLFF.

V is TRBV27 and J is TRBJ1-1; tentative D call: TRBD1 (6 bases). Germline V gene lookup returns CDR1 MNHEY and CDR2 SMNVEV (reference sequence). This CDR3 contains 15 residues. The V end was cut by 5 bases, the J end by 3 bases, with 16 bases between. The DNA for the CDR3 is TGTGCCAGCAGTCACAGGGCTGGTGGGGACACTGAAGCTTTCTTT. Amino acid sequence: CASSHRAGGDTEAFF.

The chain recombines TRBV4-2 with TRBJ2-1, with D possibly being TRBD1 or TRBD2 (6 bases each). Trimming shortened V by 0 bases and J by 3 bases, and 12 bases separated the two germline ends. The CDR3 extends over 16 amino acids. The V gene's germline CDR1 is LGHNA and CDR2 YNFKEQ. This CDR3 reads CASSQDYRGLYNEQFF. The CDR3 DNA follows: TGTGCCAGCAGCCAAGATTATCGGGGGCTCTACAATGAGCAGTTCTTC.

The chain carries TRBV10-1 and TRBJ2-3; D not resolved. This CDR3 contains 19 residues. CDR1 is WNHNN, CDR2 SYGVQD, per germline (reference sequence). V was cut by 2 bases and J by 5 bases, with 26 bases left in between. CDR3 protein: CASSERVRSPRTHLDTQYF. CDR3 nucleotides: TGCGCCAGCAGTGAGAGGGTCCGGAGCCCTAGAACACACCTAGATACGCAGTATTTT.

This clonotype was seen more than once but under ten times. Here the CDR3 reads CASSLGGSWRNTEAFF. CDR3 DNA sequence: TGCGCCAGCAGCTTGGGTGGATCGTGGAGGAACACTGAAGCTTTCTTT. J is TRBJ1-1 and V is TRBV5-1; D is undetermined. Germline loops: CDR1 SGHRS, CDR2 YFSETQ. The CDR3 runs to 16 residues. The germline V and J ends were trimmed by 0 bases and 1 base, with 13 bases remaining between them. The variable domain in full, with the rest retrieved from reference TRBV5-1 and TRBJ1-1, is KAGVTQTPRYLIKTRGQQVTLSCSPISGHRSVSWYQQTPGQGLQFLFEYFSETQRNKGNFPGRFSGRQFSNSRSEMNVSTLELGDSALYLCASSLGGSWRNTEAFFGQGTRLTVV.

The chain combines TRBV29-1 with TRBJ1-3; D perhaps matches TRBD1 (6 bases). Trimming left V 1 base short and J 8 bases short, with 15 bases between. CDR3 length: 14 amino acids. CDR1 is SQVTM and CDR2 is ANQGSEA in the germline V gene. The CDR3 DNA follows: TGCAGCGTTGAAGGAGACAGGTCGGTGGACACCATATATTTT. It codes for CSVEGDRSVDTIYF. The entire variable domain, with the rest obtained from reference TRBV29-1 and TRBJ1-3, is as follows: SAVISQKPSRDICQRGTSLTIQCQVDSQVTMMFWYRQQPGQSLTLIATANQGSEATYESGFVIDKFPISRPNLTFSTLTVSNMSPEDSSIYLCSVEGDRSVDTIYFGEGSWLTVV.

The gene calls are TRBV27 and TRBJ2-7, with D unresolved. V was trimmed by 2 bases and J by 0 bases, leaving 20 bases between them. Germline loops: CDR1 MNHEY, CDR2 SMNVEV (reference sequence). The CDR3 is 18 amino acids. In DNA form, the CDR3 reads TGTGCCAGCAGTTTAGCCAACAGTAAGAGTCCCTGCTCCTACGAGCAGTACGTC. Translation gives CASSLANSKSPCSYEQYV.

By its share, this clonotype is medium-sized. V usage is TRBV7-9 and J usage is TRBJ2-5, with 9 bases matching TRBD1. Germline CDR1 is SEHNR and CDR2 is FQNEAQ (reference sequence). The CDR3 spans 16 residues. Unmatched junction bases numbered 11, after V lost 4 bases and J lost 5 bases. The CDR3 protein is CASSSSGTGLVETQYF. CDR3 nucleotides: TGTGCCAGCAGCTCATCCGGGACAGGGTTGGTGGAGACCCAGTACTTC.

The table lists this clonotype with a few counts. The chain has TRBV9 and TRBJ1-3; weak D call: TRBD1 (6 bases). With 4 bases removed from V and 5 bases from J, the gap between germline ends came to 13 bases. The CDR3 totals 14 residues. Germline lookup yields CDR1 SGDLS and CDR2 YYNGEE. CDR3 sequence: CASSLLDRRNTIYF. CDR3 nucleotide sequence: TGTGCCAGCAGCTTGTTGGACAGACGAAACACCATATATTTT. Supplemented by reference TRBV9 and TRBJ1-3, the full variable domain reads DSGVTQTPKHLITATGQRVTLRCSPRSGDLSVYWYQQSLDQGLQFLIQYYNGEERAKGNILERFSAQQFPDLHSELNLSSLELGDSALYFCASSLLDRRNTIYFGEGSWLTVV.

This clonotype was observed at least ten times. The chain recombines TRBV6-5 with TRBJ2-5, with TRBD1 matching 10 bases. The junction had 7 bases not matched to a gene; V was cut back by 1 base and J by 5 bases. The CDR3 runs to 16 residues. Germline V gives CDR1 MNHEY, CDR2 SVGAGI. This CDR3 reads CASSYLVGTGDETQYF. The DNA for the CDR3 is TGTGCCAGCAGTTACTTGGTAGGGACAGGGGACGAGACCCAGTACTTC.

This clonotype was counted a few times. This rearrangement joins TRBV7-9 to TRBJ2-1; 9 bases align to TRBD2. The CDR3 is 15 amino acids. Germline loops: CDR1 SEHNR, CDR2 FQNEAQ (reference sequence). Losses at the gene ends were 3 bases for V and 4 bases for J; bases not matched to a gene: 4. The CDR3 region has the DNA TGTGCCAGCAGCTTGGGGACTAGCAGATACAATGAGCAGTTCTTC. It yields the protein CASSLGTSRYNEQFF.

This clonotype was observed once. The chain recombines TRBV7-9 with TRBJ2-5, with 8 bases that match TRBD1. The CDR3 runs to 15 residues. V lost 4 bases, J lost 5 bases, and 9 bases stayed unmatched. In germline, CDR1 is SEHNR, CDR2 FQNEAQ (reference sequence). The CDR3 here is CASSSGTGPRETQYF. In DNA, the CDR3 is TGTGCCAGCAGCTCCGGGACAGGACCCCGGGAGACCCAGTACTTC.

In its sample, this clonotype is medium-sized (0.01 to 0.1%). The chain uses TRBV11-1 and TRBJ1-2; D might be TRBD1 (5 bases). Germline CDR1 SGHAT, CDR2 FQDESV (reference sequence). V was shortened by 5 bases and J by 7 bases, with 11 bases between the two germline ends. This CDR3 has 12 amino acids. CDR3 protein: CASSIGQFGYTF. The DNA for the CDR3 is TGTGCCAGCAGCATAGGACAATTTGGCTACACCTTC.

Ten or more counts support this clonotype. This chain connects TRBV7-9 to TRBJ1-2; D perhaps matches TRBD1 (5 bases). The V gene's germline CDR1 is SEHNR and CDR2 FQNEAQ (reference sequence). This CDR3 is built from 13 residues. The V gene lost 5 bases and the J gene lost 8 bases, with 15 bases spanning the gap. CDR3 protein: CASSPGGYEGYTF. The DNA for the CDR3 is TGTGCCAGCAGCCCGGGGGGGTATGAGGGCTACACCTTC. Together with reference TRBV7-9 and TRBJ1-2, the CDR3 gives the full variable domain: DTGVSQNPRHKITKRGQNVTFRCDPISEHNRLYWYRQTLGQGPEFLTYFQNEAQLEKSRLLSDRFSAERPKGSFSTLEIQRTEQGDSAMYLCASSPGGYEGYTFGSGTRLTVV.

This clonotype appeared many times. The rearrangement links TRBV6-5 to TRBJ2-3, with D perhaps matching TRBD1 or TRBD2 (6 bases each). CDR3 size: 19 residues. The germline V and J ends were trimmed by 1 base and 1 base, with 21 bases remaining between them. CDR1 is MNHEY, CDR2 SVGAGI, per germline. The CDR3 spells CASSYYIPGAIMGTDTQYF. In DNA, the CDR3 is TGTGCCAGCAGTTACTATATTCCGGGGGCCATCATGGGCACAGATACGCAGTATTTT.